The following is a T cell receptor beta chain sequence with its context. Its antigen target is currently unknown. No base qualities exist here, and no much larger clone lies one base off it. The CDR3 runs 17 amino acids, cysteine and phenylalanine included. Left in the record is the CDR3 DNA by itself, 51 bases read in frame from the first base. The germline V gene (reference sequence) specifies LNHDA as CDR1 and SQIVND as CDR2. Deletion took 3 bases off V and 0 bases off J, with a span of 12 bases between the germline ends. Donors were healthy HIV-negative adults with no recently reported acute infections or vaccinations. All donors were Caucasian adults living in Nashville, Tennessee, USA. CD4+ T cells were enriched through magnetic negative selection, after which naive cells were positively selected on CD45RA and the remaining negative fraction served as the memory subset. Blood was collected by leukapheresis, and PBMCs were isolated by Ficoll-Histopaque density gradient centrifugation and then cryopreserved in liquid nitrogen vapor phase. Purity and quantity of every magnetically sorted T cell population were checked by analytical flow cytometry. From each sorted fraction, genomic DNA was isolated and quantified by UV absorbance on a Nanodrop 2000c.

This sample was included in a study of shared clonotypes between healthy human individuals (dated by TCRdb to about 2020). Describing the broader study: The cohort included three men and a couple of women between 18 and 49 years of age. Blood TCR repertoires of a handful of healthy adults were deeply sequenced to estimate repertoire size and the extent of clonotype sharing between individuals. Per donor, leukapheresis produced somewhere between about 0.94 and 9.5 billion PBMCs. For each donor, CD4 naive and CD4 memory were each run on three plates, CD8 naive on two plates, and CD8 memory on one plate. To increase sequencing depth and limit assay-specific biases, different laboratories used diverse techniques to prepare libraries and sequence TCR repertoires. Broader findings and caveats from the paper: Clonotypes shared by all four sorted-subset donors showed higher generation probabilities than non-shared clonotypes. The small number of donors limited the genetic and exposure-history diversity represented. Sampling was limited to blood, and TCR repertoires in tissue likely differ from TCR repertoires in blood. Even with the large sequencing depth, rarefaction of the sorted-subset datasets indicated that sequencing was incomplete. Pairwise subsampling led to the expectation that sequencing depth would affect the degree of clonotype sharing among donors. Larger estimated clonotype richness was generally found for naive subsets than for memory subsets. Sharing across several donors was observed for 5% to 6.5% of naive CD4, about 3.2% of naive CD8, over 2% of memory CD4, and over 0.3% of memory CD8 clonotypes.

Using the deep immunoSEQ assay, multiplex PCR amplified TCR CDR3 regions from genomic DNA. Extracted genomic DNA from each cell subset was distributed evenly across all wells of several immunoSEQ 96-well plates, and each plate was treated as a replicate. For sorted subsets, approximately 210 ng of genomic DNA, equivalent to around 29,000 T cell genomes, went into each replicate PCR. The purified libraries were quantified using a Qubit 3.0 fluorometer, sized with a Bioanalyzer 2100, and then quantified again using the KAPA Library Quantification kit. Every immunoSEQ 96-well plate was sequenced on a dedicated single-read 150-cycle Illumina NextSeq 550 flow cell. As for the authors' bioinformatics: Because only junctional sequences without quality scores were contained in the immunoSEQ output, filtering matching that applied to full-length reads could not be performed. To assign V/J genes and CDR3, sequences were annotated against IMGT germline references using PyIR, a Python wrapper for IgBLAST v1.9. Reads with weak V/J assignments (E-value above 1e-6), missing CDR3, stop codons, out-of-frame junctions, or ambiguous translated residues were removed. V3J clonotypes were defined as sequences sharing an identical inferred V gene, J gene, and CDR3 amino acid sequence. To compute the percentage overlap between repertoires, the number of shared unique clonotypes was divided by the size of the smaller repertoire. RTK rarefaction, the Chao1 estimator, and Recon v2.1 estimates of unobserved clonotypes were used to assess repertoire richness. Generation probabilities for all TCRbeta clonotypes obtained by the gDNA method from a handful of donors were computed using OLGA. TCRdb retrieved this table from immuneACCESS and kept in-frame rearrangements only. Not all clones are present; in checked studies, unresolved V genes account for under half, and no reason is known for the remainder. Clone size and the V and J calls come from that table; the DNA yielded D and trimming. This sample is represented by over a million clones; around 98% of them were singletons. Roughly 0.45% of the sample is taken by the ten largest.

The sequenced sample consisted of naive CD4+ T cells sorted from blood. The sample's cell subset or site, from its label and the paper: CD45RA+ positively selected. This receptor was taken from a man aged 25 to 45 in good health. Recombination connected TRBV19 to TRBJ2-6, with the identity of the D gene unclear. The sequenced DNA: TGTGCCAGTAGTATGAAACGGCGGCTCTCTGGGGCCAACGTCCTGACTTTC. This is translated as CASSMKRRLSGANVLTF.